The 29 T cell receptor beta chains given below trace back to one sample, sequenced in a study of OX40 agonist ivuxolimab in advanced cancers. Profiling relied on immunoSEQ multiplex PCR, and the TCRdb table lists in-frame clones only, not all of them. The sample includes approximately 80,000 clones, around 90% of them seen just once. Sequenced here: CD4+ or CD8+ T cells sorted from blood, sampled in a trial of the OX40 agonist ivuxolimab. The receptors originated from an adult with an advanced solid tumor such as melanoma, head and neck, liver or kidney cancer.

The rearrangement joins TRBV28 to TRBJ1-2; D perhaps matches TRBD1 (5 bases). Trimming stripped 10 bases from V and 13 bases from J, with 16 bases between. Germline assignment: CDR1 MDHEN and CDR2 SYDVKM. CDR3 length equals 10 residues. DNA for the CDR3: TGTGCCACCACGGGCCAGGGATCCACCTTC. Residues: CATTGQGSTF.

The chain is built from TRBV30 and TRBJ2-3, with unresolved D. This CDR3 has 11 amino acids. Deletions cut 2 bases from V and 10 bases from J, with 10 bases between. The V gene's germline CDR1 is GTSNPN and CDR2 SVGIG (reference sequence). The CDR3 reads CAWSHRVAQYF. CDR3 in DNA: TGTGCCTGGAGTCACCGGGTTGCGCAGTATTTT.

V gene TRBV11-2 combines with J gene TRBJ2-7; D unclear. The CDR3 is 11 residues long. The germline V and J ends were trimmed by 5 bases and 6 bases, with 8 bases remaining between them. The V gene's germline CDR1 is SGHAT and CDR2 FQNNGV. The CDR3 sequence is CASSVGLEQYF. The CDR3, as DNA: TGTGCCAGCAGCGTAGGGCTCGAGCAGTACTTC. Looking up the rest from reference TRBV11-2 and TRBJ2-7 gives the full variable domain: EAGVAQSPRYKIIEKRQSVAFWCNPISGHATLYWYQQILGQGPKLLIQFQNNGVVDDSQLPKDRFSAERLKGVDSTLKIQPAKLEDSAVYLCASSVGLEQYFGPGTRLTVT.

Remarks on this clone: The same CDR3 arises from other DNA sequences in this sample as well. The V and J genes are TRBV9 and TRBJ1-2; no reliable D call. In germline, CDR1 is SGDLS, CDR2 YYNGEE. V lost 0 bases to trimming and J lost 0 bases, with 6 bases between them. This CDR3 spans 14 amino acids. The CDR3 spells CASSVGAANYGYTF. CDR3 coding DNA: TGTGCCAGCAGCGTAGGGGCGGCTAACTATGGCTACACCTTC.

The chain couples TRBV5-4 to TRBJ1-4, with no clear D. CDR3 length equals 15 residues. CDR1 SGHNT and CDR2 YYREEE come from the germline V gene (reference sequence). The V gene lost 1 base and the J gene lost 4 bases, with 11 bases spanning the gap. Here the CDR3 DNA reads TGTGCCAGCAGCTTGAATCCCAGGTTTAATGAAAAACTGTTTTTT. It codes for CASSLNPRFNEKLFF.

The chain couples TRBV7-6 to TRBJ2-7; TRBD2 is a possible D gene (5 bases). The CDR3 spans 15 residues. Germline lookup yields CDR1 SGHVS and CDR2 FNYEAQ. V was clipped by 1 base and J by 4 bases, with 14 bases between them. CDR3 loop: CASSLDELEVYEQYF. The CDR3 coding sequence is TGTGCCAGCAGCTTAGATGAACTAGAAGTTTACGAGCAGTACTTC.

The V call is TRBV5-6, the J call TRBJ2-4, with 12 nucleotides matching TRBD2. The CDR3 runs to 18 residues. The V segment lost 5 bases and the J segment 0 bases; nucleotides outside the gene matches: 9. Germline loops: CDR1 SGHDT, CDR2 YYEEEE. The CDR3 is CASSLRLAGELAKNIQYF. The DNA of the CDR3 is TGTGCCAGCAGTCTTCGACTAGCGGGGGAGCTAGCCAAAAACATTCAGTACTTC.

V and J are TRBV28 and TRBJ2-1, with 9 bases that match TRBD2. The V and J ends lost 4 bases and 7 bases, in that order; junction bases with no gene match: 17. This CDR3 contains 18 residues. Per germline, CDR1 MDHEN and CDR2 SYDVKM. DNA for the CDR3: TGTGCCAGCAGTTATGGCTGGCCGGGCCTAGCGGGATCTAATGAGCAGTTCTTC. It specifies CASSYGWPGLAGSNEQFF.

The rearrangement uses TRBV2 and TRBJ1-1, with 9 nucleotides matching TRBD1. The germline V gene has CDR1 SNHLY and CDR2 FYNNEI. V lost 9 bases, J lost 2 bases, and 4 bases stayed unmatched. This CDR3 contains 13 residues. CDR3 region: CARATGGNTEAFF. DNA for the CDR3: TGTGCCAGGGCGACAGGGGGTAACACTGAAGCTTTCTTT.

A few counts support this clone. The chain is built from TRBV30 and TRBJ1-3, with D uncertain. Trimming shortened V by 4 bases and J by 4 bases, and 8 bases separated the two germline ends. The CDR3 contains 12 residues. Germline CDR1 reads GTSNPN; CDR2 reads SVGIG (reference sequence). In nucleotides, the CDR3 is TGTGCCTGGACGCGGTCCGGAAACACCATATATTTT. It codes for CAWTRSGNTIYF.

The CDR3 loop reads CASSLGGVSGSPLGETQYF. The CDR3 nucleotides read TGTGCCAGCAGCTTAGGGGGCGTAAGCGGGAGCCCCCTCGGGGAGACCCAGTACTTC. This chain connects TRBV7-9 to TRBJ2-5; 8 nucleotides line up with TRBD2. The length of the CDR3 is 19 residues. V shed 1 base, J shed 5 bases, and the junction held 18 bases outside the gene matches. Germline CDR1 reads SEHNR; CDR2 reads FQNEAQ (reference sequence).

The chain joins TRBV2 to TRBJ2-2; 13 nucleotides align to TRBD2. The V gene end was trimmed by 5 bases and the J gene end by 6 bases; junction bases not matched to a gene: 9. CDR1 and CDR2 from the germline V gene are SNHLY and FYNNEI. The CDR3 extends over 17 amino acids. The CDR3 is CASSRRKTSGGSGELFF. As DNA, the CDR3 is TGTGCCAGCAGTCGAAGAAAGACTAGCGGGGGGTCCGGGGAGCTGTTTTTT.

The chain carries TRBV5-6 and TRBJ2-7; a possible D gene is TRBD2 (5 bases). Deletions cut 1 base from V and 6 bases from J, with 11 bases between. Germline V gene lookup returns CDR1 SGHDT and CDR2 YYEEEE. This CDR3 comprises 13 residues. CDR3 sequence (DNA): TGTGCCAGCAGCTTGAAGGTTGAGGGCGAGCAGTACTTC. The encoded protein is CASSLKVEGEQYF.

The V and J genes are TRBV19 and TRBJ2-2, with 9 bases aligning to TRBD2. Per the germline V gene, CDR1 is LNHDA and CDR2 is SQIVND (reference sequence). V shed 6 bases and J 1 base; nucleotides not matched to a gene: 3. This CDR3 is built from 15 residues. This CDR3 reads CASSPTSGNTGELFF. CDR3 DNA sequence: TGTGCCAGTAGCCCGACTAGCGGGAACACCGGGGAGCTGTTTTTT.

The V call is TRBV5-8, the J call TRBJ1-1; D gene ambiguous. The germline gives CDR1 SGHTS, CDR2 YDEGEE. Trimming took 5 bases from V and 3 from J, leaving 11 bases between them. The CDR3 is 13 amino acids. As DNA, the CDR3 is TGTGCCAGCAGTTATGACATCTACACTGAAGCTTTCTTT. Encoded protein: CASSYDIYTEAFF.

V is TRBV29-1 and J is TRBJ2-7; 8 bases are shared with TRBD2. Germline V gives CDR1 SQVTM, CDR2 ANQGSEA. With V trimmed by 7 bases and J by 3 bases, 8 bases remained unmatched. The CDR3 contains 13 residues. The CDR3 DNA sequence: TGCAGCGCCCGGGAGGGCCATCTCTACGAGCAGTACTTC. It is translated as CSAREGHLYEQYF.

The V call is TRBV5-1, the J call TRBJ2-5; D might be TRBD1 (6 bases). CDR3 size: 14 residues. Germline-derived CDR1 and CDR2 are SGHRS and YFSETQ. V was clipped by 4 bases and J by 2 bases, with 12 bases between them. The CDR3 DNA is TGCGCCAGCAGCCCGGGGACATATCAAGAGACCCAGTACTTC. Its translation: CASSPGTYQETQYF.

The rearrangement links TRBV7-6 to TRBJ1-2; D gene uncertain. The CDR3 runs 14 residues. V gave up 5 bases and J gave up 9 bases, with 19 bases separating them. The germline V gene encodes CDR1 SGHVS and CDR2 FNYEAQ. CDR3: CASSRDSGSQSYTF. In DNA, the CDR3 is TGTGCCAGCAGCCGTGATTCGGGGAGCCAGAGCTACACCTTC.

This clone was picked up a small number of times. This rearrangement joins TRBV19 to TRBJ2-7; 8 bases are shared with TRBD1. The V gene's germline CDR1 is LNHDA and CDR2 SQIVND (reference sequence). Germline trimming cut 4 bases from V and 0 bases from J; bases unmatched to any gene: 8. There are 16 residues in the CDR3. The CDR3 here is CASSTATGTGSYEQYF. The CDR3 DNA sequence: TGTGCCAGTAGTACCGCAACCGGGACAGGCTCCTACGAGCAGTACTTC.

This sequence joins TRBV10-3 and TRBJ1-2; D is ambiguous. The germline CDR1 and CDR2 sequences are ENHRY and SYGVKD. V gave up 4 bases and J gave up 8 bases, with 14 bases separating them. The CDR3 is 13 residues long. The DNA for the CDR3 is TGTGCCATCAGTGGGCAGCCCCCGCAGGGCTACACCTTC. Its translation is CAISGQPPQGYTF.

The gene calls are TRBV7-6 and TRBJ2-4, with D tentatively TRBD1 or TRBD2 (5 bases each). The V and J ends lost 4 bases and 4 bases respectively, with 8 bases between them. CDR3 length: 13 residues. The germline gives CDR1 SGHVS, CDR2 FNYEAQ. The CDR3 region has the DNA TGTGCCAGCAGCTCGGGACCAAAAAACATTCAGTACTTC. Translation gives CASSSGPKNIQYF.

DNA of the CDR3: TGTGCCAGACACCAGCCCCGGGGAGGGGGTGACACCGGGGAGCTGTTTTTT. Its protein is CARHQPRGGGDTGELFF. J is TRBJ2-2 and V is TRBV6-4, with D possibly being TRBD2 (7 bases). The CDR3 spans 17 residues. The germline V and J ends were trimmed by 9 bases and 3 bases, with 23 bases remaining between them. Germline CDR1 is MRHNA and CDR2 is SNTAGT.

The chain links TRBV7-8 to TRBJ2-5; D is ambiguous. The CDR3 has 14 residues. Trimming removed 5 bases from V and 1 base from J, with 11 bases in between. Germline CDR1 and CDR2: SGHVS and FQNEAQ. The CDR3 loop reads CASSKGGSQETQYF. Here the CDR3 DNA reads TGTGCCAGCAGCAAAGGTGGGTCCCAAGAGACCCAGTACTTC. Supplemented by reference TRBV7-8 and TRBJ2-5, the full variable domain reads GAGVSQSPRYKVAKRGQDVALRCDPISGHVSLFWYQQALGQGPEFLTYFQNEAQLDKSGLPSDRFFAERPEGSVSTLKIQRTQQEDSAVYLCASSKGGSQETQYFGPGTRLLVL.

The chain has TRBV28 and TRBJ1-5; 7 nucleotides match TRBD1. This CDR3 has 15 amino acids. V shed 4 bases and J 0 bases; nucleotides not matched to a gene: 3. Germline V gene lookup returns CDR1 MDHEN and CDR2 SYDVKM. CDR3 residues: CASSYRGHSNQPQHF. The CDR3 nucleotides are TGTGCCAGCAGTTACAGGGGACATAGCAATCAGCCCCAGCATTTT.

The chain has TRBV19 and TRBJ1-2; a weak D match, TRBD1 (5 bases). From germline, CDR1 is LNHDA and CDR2 SQIVND (reference sequence). V lost 6 bases to trimming and J lost 1 base, with 12 bases between them. This CDR3 is built from 14 residues. CDR3 sequence (DNA): TGTGCCAGTAGGGGACGGGAGGGTAACTATGGCTACACCTTC. Translation: CASRGREGNYGYTF.

V gene TRBV15 combines with J gene TRBJ2-1, with D unresolved. Trimming took off 1 base at V and 2 bases at J, with 9 bases between the two ends. This CDR3 has 15 amino acids. CDR1 and CDR2 (germline): LNHNV, YYDKDF (reference sequence). The CDR3 DNA is TGTGCCACCAGCAGAGCCCCCCTGGCCTACAATGAGCAGTTCTTC. This sequence encodes CATSRAPLAYNEQFF.

The gene calls are TRBV10-3 and TRBJ1-1; no reliable D call. Between the trimmed V and J ends, which lost 6 bases and 0 bases, there was a span of 11 bases. In germline, CDR1 is ENHRY, CDR2 SYGVKD. This CDR3 has 14 amino acids. The CDR3 DNA reads TGTGCCATCAGGGTTGGAAGCATGAACACTGAAGCTTTCTTT. Translating it yields CAIRVGSMNTEAFF.

The chain is built from TRBV9 and TRBJ1-1; a weak D match, TRBD1 (6 bases). Trimming pared 0 bases from V and 5 bases from J, leaving 17 bases between. CDR1 is SGDLS and CDR2 is YYNGEE in the germline V gene. The CDR3 runs to 16 residues. DNA of the CDR3: TGTGCCAGCAGCGTAGACCCCATAGGGGGGAGGACTGAAGCTTTCTTT. Encoded protein: CASSVDPIGGRTEAFF.

The chain employs TRBV29-1 and TRBJ1-1; TRBD1 might be the D (5 bases). The germline gives CDR1 SQVTM, CDR2 ANQGSEA. This CDR3 has 15 residues. V gave up 2 bases and J gave up 2 bases, with 15 bases separating them. CDR3 sequence: CSVERVLGPNTEAFF. As DNA, the CDR3 is TGCAGCGTTGAAAGGGTTCTGGGGCCTAACACTGAAGCTTTCTTT.